Listed below are T cell receptor beta chains from one sample, sequenced in a study of blood T cell repertoires in COVID-19. Profiling relied on immunoSEQ multiplex PCR, and the TCRdb table lists in-frame clones only, not all of them. The profile shows over 150,000 clones, 80% to 85% of them singletons. Sequenced input: peripheral blood. These receptors all stem from a woman aged 60 to 75 with acute or convalescent COVID-19. Each CDR3 is given with its conserved first and last residue. The order of the fields is D gene, clone size, J gene, V gene, CDR3 protein, CDR3 DNA. The D gene is left open where the match is weak. Not all rows give a size; the values are once, few, many and, for expanded clones, a class.

>.|.|TRBJ1-5|TRBV7-2
CASSLEGDQPQHF
TGTGCCAGCAGCTTAGAAGGAGATCAGCCCCAGCATTTT
>.|.|TRBJ1-4|TRBV5-4
CASSSQGGNEKLFF
TGTGCCAGCAGTTCACAGGGTGGTAATGAAAAACTGTTTTTT
>TRBD2|.|TRBJ2-3|TRBV13
CASSQRGGRADTQYF
TGTGCCAGCAGCCAGCGGGGGGGCCGTGCAGATACGCAGTATTTT
>TRBD1|.|TRBJ2-6|TRBV18
CASSPRGRGFTGANVLTF
TGTGCCAGCTCACCAAGGGGGCGCGGATTCACTGGGGCCAACGTCCTGACTTTC
>.|.|TRBJ2-1|TRBV27
CASSSRAPGGVTNYNEQFF
TGTGCCAGCAGTTCCCGGGCCCCGGGGGGCGTAACAAATTACAATGAGCAGTTCTTC
>TRBD1|.|TRBJ1-4|TRBV11-2
CASSLQGGTTNEKLFF
TGTGCCAGCAGCTTACAGGGGGGTACAACTAATGAAAAACTGTTTTTT
>.|.|TRBJ1-2|TRBV27
CASSLEGRAGYTF
TGTGCCAGCAGTTTAGAGGGAAGGGCTGGCTACACCTTC
>.|once|TRBJ1-6|TRBV7-2
CASSLPPASSPLHF
TGTGCCAGCAGCTTACCCCCAGCGAGTTCACCCCTCCACTTT
>.|.|TRBJ1-3|TRBV6-5
CASSPGRQVENTIYF
TGTGCCAGCAGTCCCGGCCGACAGGTGGAGAACACCATATATTTT
>.|.|TRBJ2-2|TRBV6-2/TRBV6-3
CASSYSYYQRTGELFF
TGTGCCAGCAGTTACTCGTATTACCAGCGAACCGGGGAGCTGTTTTTT
>.|once|TRBJ2-5|TRBV7-3
CASSLTQGMRETQYF
TGTGCCAGCAGCTTAACACAGGGAATGCGGGAGACCCAGTACTTC
>TRBD1|.|TRBJ1-1|TRBV7-9
CASSARQGMNTEAFF
TGTGCCAGCAGCGCCAGACAGGGGATGAACACTGAAGCTTTCTTT
>TRBD1|.|TRBJ1-5|TRBV7-9
CASSGQGYNQPQHF
TGTGCCAGCAGCGGACAGGGCTATAATCAGCCCCAGCATTTT
>.|.|TRBJ2-3|TRBV9
CASSVVPSEADTQYF
TGTGCCAGCAGCGTAGTGCCTAGCGAAGCAGATACGCAGTATTTT
>.|once|TRBJ1-6|TRBV9
CASSSVGTSYNSPLHF
TGTGCCAGCAGCTCGGTTGGGACTTCATATAATTCACCCCTCCACTTT
>TRBD2|.|TRBJ2-3|TRBV5-4
CASSPSGADTQYF
TGTGCCAGCAGCCCCAGCGGGGCAGATACGCAGTATTTT
>.|.|TRBJ1-1|TRBV24-1
CATKQGSNTEAFF
TGTGCCACGAAACAGGGTTCGAACACTGAAGCTTTCTTT
>.|.|TRBJ1-1|TRBV4-3
CASSQGSLASTEAFF
TGCGCCAGCAGCCAAGGGTCCCTGGCAAGCACTGAAGCTTTCTTT
>.|few|TRBJ1-1|TRBV9
CASSVDNTNTEAFF
TGTGCCAGCAGCGTAGATAACACCAACACTGAAGCTTTCTTT
>TRBD2|.|TRBJ2-5|TRBV20-1
CSASSGGARAETQYF
TGCAGTGCTAGTAGCGGGGGGGCACGAGCGGAGACCCAGTACTTC
>TRBD2|.|TRBJ2-6|TRBV5-4
CASSGREAGANVLTF
TGTGCCAGCAGCGGGAGGGAGGCTGGGGCCAACGTCCTGACTTTC
>.|.|TRBJ1-2|TRBV3-1/TRBV3-2
CASSPIGGPLNYGYTF
TGTGCCAGCAGCCCCATAGGAGGACCCTTAAACTATGGCTACACCTTC
>.|.|TRBJ2-1|TRBV27
CASHLQGSYNEQFF
TGTGCCAGCCATCTACAGGGTTCCTACAATGAGCAGTTCTTC
>TRBD2|.|TRBJ2-1|TRBV19
CASTSVKAGYNEQFF
TGTGCCAGTACGTCGGTCAAAGCGGGGTACAATGAGCAGTTCTTC
>TRBD1|few|TRBJ1-2|TRBV6-5
CASRRDRGDGYTF
TGTGCCAGCAGGAGGGACAGGGGGGACGGCTACACCTTC
>.|.|TRBJ2-4|TRBV4-1
CASSQEVRVDLAKNIQYF
TGCGCCAGCAGCCAAGAGGTTCGGGTGGATCTAGCCAAAAACATTCAGTACTTC
>TRBD2|.|TRBJ2-2|TRBV4-2
CASSPLAGGPGTGELFF
TGTGCCAGCAGCCCCCTAGCGGGGGGGCCTGGCACCGGGGAGCTGTTTTTT
>.|.|TRBJ2-7|TRBV27
CASSLTGKPYEQYF
TGTGCCAGCAGTTTAACGGGGAAACCCTACGAGCAGTACTTC
>.|.|TRBJ2-3|TRBV7-3
CASSFGRGDTQYF
TGTGCCAGCAGCTTTGGCCGCGGGGATACGCAGTATTTT
>.|.|TRBJ1-5|TRBV7-2
CASSPTGTTGQPQHF
TGTGCCAGCAGCCCGACGGGGACGACAGGTCAGCCCCAGCATTTT